This TCR beta chain was sequenced during a study of CD8 T cells in ankylosing spondylitis. Remarks on this clonotype: Its antigen is unidentified.

Trimming left V 7 bases short and J 6 bases short, with 10 bases between. Germline V gene sequence: CDR1 MNHNS, CDR2 SASEGT. The CDR3 runs to 12 residues. Study-wide results and limits: Characteristic, it appeared, of ankylosing spondylitis blood was a TCR beta motif of eight or nine highly homologous variants.

Library preparation for TCR beta used quantitative 5'-RACE with molecular barcodes. Using its own MiXCR run on the 5' RACE reads, TCRdb lists one record per CDR3 protein. The sample gives around 540,000 distinct CDR3 sequences, approximately 11% of which show up once; approximately 6.2% is in the top ten. The J gene is TRBJ1-5, the V gene TRBV6-1; a weak D match, TRBD1 (5 bases). Sequencing input: blood, either unsorted or a sorted T cell fraction (not recorded which). This TCR came from a male donor with ankylosing spondylitis. CDR3 loop: CASTQGIQPQHF. CDR3 DNA sequence: TGTGCCAGCACTCAGGGAATTCAGCCCCAGCATTTT.